The sample holds many counts of the clone carrying this T cell receptor beta chain. The data stem from a study of T cell repertoires in cytomegalovirus infection. V lost 4 bases, J lost 5 bases, and 17 bases lay in between. The CDR3 consists of 15 residues. Germline V gene data show CDR1 as SGHTA and CDR2 as FQGNSA. MiXCR was run by TCRdb on the reads, yielding one entry per CDR3 protein. Of just under 550,000 distinct CDR3 sequences in the sample, approximately 26% are singletons; the top ten hold roughly an eighth. The clonotype comes from a human donor in good health (CMV status not recorded). Some clones in this sample may be carry-over from other donors' samples. Sequencing used PBMCs. J is TRBJ2-5 and V is TRBV7-2, with D tentatively TRBD1 (5 bases). The CDR3 DNA reads TGTGCCAGCAGCTCCAGCAGGGTCAAGGGTGAGACCCAGTACTTC. Protein product: CASSSSRVKGETQYF.